Detailed here is one T cell receptor (beta chain). What it binds is not known. The assay was immunoSEQ multiplex PCR, and TCRdb's table has in-frame clones only and misses some. Here the sample spans about 210,000 clones, roughly 94% being singletons. The ends were cut back, 2 bases at V and 10 bases at J, with 12 bases in the middle. The germline gives CDR1 MNHNY, CDR2 SVGAGI (reference sequence). The CDR3 covers 14 residues. These data come from a study of T cell responses to AZD1222 COVID-19 vaccine. Study-wide results and limits: CD4 TCRs associated with vaccination spanned spike, dominating at 160-218 and 743-854. Clonal diversity was possibly underestimated, and the donors were mostly white British, with more females. Close to half of spike-specific TCRs reportedly recognize unmutated variant regions. Elevations in Spike-specific TCR breadth and depth followed administration of two AZD1222 doses.

This TCR was recovered from an adult who received the MenACWY meningococcal vaccine as a control. The chain is built from TRBV6-6 and TRBJ1-6, with D tentatively TRBD1 (6 bases). The sample consisted of peripheral blood, taken 28 days after the second dose of the MenACWY control vaccine. The CDR3 loop is CASSYQQGNSPLHF. In nucleotides, the CDR3 is TGTGCCAGCAGTTACCAACAGGGCAACTCACCCCTCCACTTT.